What follows are 16 T cell receptor beta chains derived from one specimen sequenced in a study of T cells after yellow fever vaccination. TCRdb called the 5' RACE reads again in MiXCR, with one record for every CDR3 protein. This table has under 150,000 distinct CDR3 sequences, 6.5% to 8.5% appearing once. Here the sequenced sample was CD4+ T cells sorted from PBMCs, taken 5 days after the yellow fever booster vaccination. The receptor set was obtained from a man aged 25 to 45 who received the YFV17D yellow fever vaccine.

This clonotype has at least ten counts. The chain couples TRBV7-2 to TRBJ2-2; D unresolved. This CDR3 contains 16 residues. Germline CDR1 and CDR2: SGHTA and FQGNSA. Trimming took off 5 bases at V and 0 bases at J, with 13 bases between the two ends. The CDR3 region has the DNA TGTGCCAGCAGCCTCCAAGGATCCGCGAACACCGGGGAGCTGTTTTTT. It is translated as CASSLQGSANTGELFF.

Ten or more counts support this clonotype. V gene TRBV5-1 combines with J gene TRBJ2-7, with 7 bases identical to TRBD1. The J segment lost 2 bases and the V segment lost 4 bases, leaving 3 bases of the junction unmatched. The CDR3 spans 13 residues. Germline CDR1 SGHRS, CDR2 YFSETQ. DNA for the CDR3: TGCGCCAGCAGCGGGACAGTCCCCTACGAGCAGTACTTC. Protein product: CASSGTVPYEQYF.

This clonotype has a count of ten or more. The chain recombines TRBV5-5 with TRBJ2-7, with TRBD1 identical over 10 bases. The germline V gene has CDR1 SGHKS and CDR2 YYEKEE (reference sequence). J was trimmed by 3 bases and V by 4 bases; bases with no gene match: 7. The CDR3 consists of 15 residues. Written as DNA, the CDR3 is TGTGCCAGCAGCACGCCGGGACAGGGGTACTACGAGCAGTACTTC. Translating it yields CASSTPGQGYYEQYF.

This clonotype was seen only a few times. The chain joins TRBV5-6 to TRBJ2-7; TRBD1 aligns across 8 bases. The CDR3 contains 14 residues. Germline CDR1 reads SGHDT; CDR2 reads YYEEEE. The trim removed 4 bases at V and 5 bases at J, leaving 8 bases unmatched. The CDR3 spells CASSTGQEVDEQYF. The DNA of the CDR3 is TGTGCCAGCAGCACGGGACAGGAAGTCGACGAGCAGTACTTC. Filled out from reference TRBV5-6 and TRBJ2-7, the complete variable domain reads DAGVTQSPTHLIKTRGQQVTLRCSPKSGHDTVSWYQQALGQGPQFIFQYYEEEERQRGNFPDRFSGHQFPNYSSELNVNALLLGDSALYLCASSTGQEVDEQYFGPGTRLTVT.

This clonotype was detected a few times. The gene calls are TRBV10-3 and TRBJ2-7; D possibly matches TRBD1 or TRBD2 (5 bases each). CDR1 is ENHRY, CDR2 SYGVKD, per germline. Trimming cost V 2 bases and J 2 bases, with 13 bases left between them. The CDR3 extends over 15 amino acids. Here the CDR3 DNA reads TGTGCCATCAGTGAGAACGGGGCTTTACCCTACGAGCAGTACTTC. Translated: CAISENGALPYEQYF.

This clonotype was picked up many times. The V and J genes are TRBV10-3 and TRBJ1-6; no firm D call. The germline V and J ends were trimmed by 2 bases and 7 bases, with 6 bases remaining between them. The germline gives CDR1 ENHRY, CDR2 SYGVKD. The CDR3 has 13 amino acids. The CDR3 DNA follows: TGTGCCATCAGTGAGGTTCCAAATTCACCCCTCCACTTT. Translated: CAISEVPNSPLHF.

V and J are TRBV19 and TRBJ2-7; 7 bases are shared with TRBD1. The germline gives CDR1 LNHDA, CDR2 SQIVND (reference sequence). CDR3 length: 13 amino acids. J was trimmed by 2 bases and V by 6 bases; bases with no gene match: 4. This CDR3 is CASRRQGAYEQYF. The CDR3 bases are TGTGCCAGTAGAAGGCAGGGGGCCTACGAGCAGTACTTC.

The genes are TRBV7-9 and TRBJ1-4; 10 bases fit TRBD1. This CDR3 has 15 residues. After removal of 4 bases from V and 8 bases from J, the junction contained 7 bases not matched to a gene. The germline gives CDR1 SEHNR, CDR2 FQNEAQ (reference sequence). The CDR3 loop reads CASSSSGTGVEKLFF. CDR3 DNA: TGTGCCAGCAGCTCCTCCGGGACAGGGGTGGAAAAACTGTTTTTT.

This clonotype has at least ten counts. This chain uses TRBV29-1 with TRBJ2-7; TRBD2 is a possible D gene (6 bases). Between the trimmed V and J ends, which lost 6 bases and 0 bases, there was a span of 12 bases. The germline V gene has CDR1 SQVTM and CDR2 ANQGSEA. This CDR3 has 13 amino acids. CDR3 residues: CSVGLGPSYEQYF. The CDR3, as DNA: TGCAGCGTGGGACTGGGCCCCTCCTACGAGCAGTACTTC.

This rearrangement joins TRBV28 to TRBJ2-2; D is uncertain. From germline, CDR1 is MDHEN and CDR2 SYDVKM. The V and J ends lost 6 bases and 0 bases respectively, with 11 bases between them. The CDR3 is 15 residues long. The CDR3 region is CASSPSPPNTGELFF. The CDR3 DNA sequence: TGTGCCAGCAGCCCCTCGCCACCGAACACCGGGGAGCTGTTTTTT. Full variable domain (remainder filled in from reference TRBV28 and TRBJ2-2): DVKVTQSSRYLVKRTGEKVFLECVQDMDHENMFWYRQDPGLGLRLIYFSYDVKMKEKGDIPEGYSVSREKKERFSLILESASTNQTSMYLCASSPSPPNTGELFFGEGSRLTVL.

Comment on this clonotype: A read error is possible here, since a much larger clone lies one base away. This rearrangement joins TRBV3-1 to TRBJ2-4, with D unresolved. The germline CDR1 and CDR2 sequences are LGHDT and YNNKEL (reference sequence). This CDR3 has 17 residues. The CDR3 protein is CASSQVFVREATNIQYF. The DNA of the CDR3 is TGTGCCAGCAGCCAAGTCTTCGTGCGCGAGGCCACAAACATTCAGTACTTC.

This clonotype came up many times. This chain connects TRBV5-1 to TRBJ2-7, with 7 bases fitting TRBD1. Germline V gene data show CDR1 as SGHRS and CDR2 as YFSETQ. V lost 4 bases to trimming and J lost 5 bases; unmatched junction nucleotides: 12. The CDR3 is 15 amino acids. DNA of the CDR3: TGCGCCAGCAGCCAGAGAGGACAGGATTGGAACGAGCAGTACTTC. Translating gives CASSQRGQDWNEQYF.

In its sample, this clonotype was seen many times. The V gene is TRBV7-2, the J gene TRBJ2-7; D call uncertain. Trimming shortened V by 4 bases and J by 7 bases, and 20 bases separated the two germline ends. The CDR3 length is 15 residues. Per germline, CDR1 SGHTA and CDR2 FQGNSA. This CDR3 is CASSSSGRTSWEQYF. As DNA, the CDR3 is TGTGCCAGCAGCTCCTCCGGCCGTACCTCATGGGAGCAGTACTTC.

This clonotype was seen more than once but under ten times. The rearrangement uses TRBV20-1 and TRBJ2-1; TRBD2 matches at 11 bases. V gave up 6 bases and J gave up 3 bases; unmatched junction bases: 7. Looked up from germline, CDR1 is DFQATT and CDR2 is SNEGSKA (reference sequence). This CDR3 is built from 15 residues. CDR3 residues: CSASTGTSGYNEQFF. CDR3 bases: TGCAGTGCATCAACCGGGACTAGCGGCTACAATGAGCAGTTCTTC.

This clonotype was counted many times. V gene TRBV12-3 or TRBV12-4 combines with J gene TRBJ1-6; 8 bases align to TRBD1. The CDR3 is 15 amino acids. Trimming at V came to 6 bases and at J to 10 bases, leaving 11 bases not matched to a gene. The CDR3 nucleotides read TGTGCCAGCAGACTGGGACAGGCGTCGGGATCACCCCTCCACTTT. It is translated as CASRLGQASGSPLHF.

This clonotype was seen at least ten times. This rearrangement joins TRBV10-3 to TRBJ2-7; 9 bases are shared with TRBD2. In germline, CDR1 is ENHRY, CDR2 SYGVKD. The J segment lost 2 bases and the V segment lost 6 bases, leaving 2 bases of the junction unmatched. The CDR3 is made up of 13 amino acids. The CDR3 spells CAIRGLAPYEQYF. The CDR3 bases are TGTGCCATCAGGGGACTAGCCCCCTACGAGCAGTACTTC.